Below are 9 T cell receptor beta chains sequenced from a single sample in a study of sequential checkpoint blockade in melanoma. Treatment specified: randomized to nivolumab then ipilimumab (arm A) or the reverse (arm B). Produced via immunoSEQ multiplex PCR; TCRdb's table is partial and in-frame only. The sample consists of 17,000 or so clones, 70% of them appearing once. The sample consisted of CD8+ T cells sorted from blood (inferred from file names), taken from a patient given nivolumab and ipilimumab in sequence. All receptors come from a human donor with melanoma.

This chain uses TRBV9 with TRBJ2-3; 7 nucleotides match TRBD2. Germline CDR1 is SGDLS and CDR2 is YYNGEE. With V trimmed by 6 bases and J by 3 bases, 7 bases remained unmatched. The CDR3 has 14 residues. CDR3 DNA: TGTGCCAGCAACCCTTTGCGGGAGACAGATACGCAGTATTTT. Its translation: CASNPLRETDTQYF.

The chain carries TRBV7-9 and TRBJ2-3; a possible D gene is TRBD1 (5 bases). The CDR3 has 13 amino acids. The V and J ends lost 5 bases and 7 bases respectively, with 13 bases between them. Germline loops: CDR1 SEHNR, CDR2 FQNEAQ (reference sequence). The CDR3 region has the DNA TGTGCCAGCAGCCCGCAGGGCAGGTATACGCAGTATTTT. Translation gives CASSPQGRYTQYF.

This clone was seen only a few times. CDR3 amino acids: CASTAETAEQFF. The CDR3 bases are TGTGCCAGCACCGCAGAGACAGCCGAGCAGTTCTTC. V usage is TRBV7-2 and J usage is TRBJ2-1; D may be TRBD1 (5 bases). The CDR3 consists of 12 residues. Per the germline V gene, CDR1 is SGHTA and CDR2 is FQGNSA. The V and J ends lost 7 bases and 10 bases respectively, with 14 bases between them.

This chain connects TRBV4-3 to TRBJ2-5, with a tentative D call TRBD2 (6 bases). Judging by the DNA end, TRBJ2-7 fits better; the J call may be wrong. The CDR3 contains 15 residues. From germline, CDR1 is LGHNA and CDR2 YSLEER. This chain's CDR3 is CASSQVQEGPYEQYF. The CDR3 DNA reads as TGCGCCAGCAGCCAAGTGCAGGAGGGGCCCTACGAGCAGTACTTC.

The V gene is TRBV9, the J gene TRBJ1-5; 7 bases agree with TRBD1. Trimming took 0 bases from V and 7 from J; bases not matched to a gene: 7. The CDR3 consists of 15 residues. Germline V gene sequence: CDR1 SGDLS, CDR2 YYNGEE. The CDR3: CASSVEQGPGQPQHF. The CDR3 bases are TGTGCCAGCAGCGTAGAACAGGGGCCGGGGCAGCCCCAGCATTTT.

This chain links TRBV14 with TRBJ2-1; 9 nucleotides line up with TRBD1. CDR1 is SGHDN, CDR2 FVKESK, per germline. Losses at the gene ends were 0 bases for V and 5 bases for J; bases not matched to a gene: 8. CDR3 length: 17 amino acids. The CDR3 sequence is CASSQDGKTGGHNEQFF. For the CDR3, the DNA is TGTGCCAGCAGCCAAGATGGGAAAACAGGGGGCCACAATGAGCAGTTCTTC.

The V gene is TRBV7-3, the J gene TRBJ2-1; 12 positions agree with TRBD2. Germline values: CDR1 SGHTA, CDR2 FQGTGA. The length of the CDR3 is 15 residues. Trimming cost V 3 bases and J 7 bases; bases outside gene matches: 4. The CDR3 reads CASSFTSGGQNEQFF. The CDR3 coding sequence is TGTGCCAGCAGCTTTACTAGCGGGGGGCAGAATGAGCAGTTCTTC.

The chain employs TRBV29-1 and TRBJ2-1; D is unresolved. Per the germline V gene, CDR1 is SQVTM and CDR2 is ANQGSEA. CDR3 size: 14 residues. V dropped 2 bases and J dropped 5 bases, with 13 bases sitting between them. The CDR3 reads CSVERPRLNNEQFF. In DNA form, the CDR3 reads TGCAGCGTTGAACGGCCTCGACTGAACAATGAGCAGTTCTTC.

This clone was observed a handful of times. The chain links TRBV25-1 to TRBJ1-2; possible D gene TRBD1, 5 bases. Trimming stripped 0 bases from V and 7 bases from J, with 12 bases between. CDR3 length equals 14 residues. CDR1 is MGHDK, CDR2 SYGVNS, per germline. CDR3 loop: CASSEYGGGAGYTF. The CDR3 DNA sequence: TGTGCCAGCAGTGAATATGGCGGAGGGGCTGGCTACACCTTC.